This T cell receptor (beta chain) was profiled in a study of vaccination and CD4 T cells after COVID-19. Across the whole study: Post-vaccine sampling followed dose two by a median roughly 76 days (range 14 to 241).

V lost 5 bases to trimming and J lost 8 bases, with 12 bases between them. Germline CDR1 is LNHNV and CDR2 is YYDKDF (reference sequence). This CDR3 has 12 amino acids. This sample's treatment: approximately 10-day PBMC culture with coronavirus spike peptide pools or control peptides (ViraFEST assay). Positive PCR results dated from March to December 2020, before the US Alpha, Beta and Delta variants. For this clonotype: Its antigen is not identified.

Cultured CD4+ T-cell DNA underwent Oncomine TCR Beta short-read sequencing. TCRdb called the PCR reads again in MiXCR, with one record for every CDR3 protein. There are approximately 16,000 distinct CDR3 sequences in the sample; approximately 54% occur only once, and 9.4% lies in the top ten. General study findings and limits: Convalescent patient numbers were relatively low, with no early post-infection timepoints.

The sequencing input was CD4+ T cells from blood, cultured in vitro. This TCR derives from a human donor who had recovered from COVID-19. This chain links TRBV15 with TRBJ1-2; D is undetermined. The CDR3: CATSRSSSGYTF. The CDR3 DNA reads as TGTGCCACCAGCCGCAGTAGCTCGGGCTACACCTTC.